This paragraph covers one T cell receptor (beta chain) sequence. It lacks a known antigen. No much larger clone is present one base from it, and per-base qualities are unavailable. The data derive from a study of T cells after posttransplantation cyclophosphamide (dated by TCRdb to the mid-2010s). For context, the study as a whole: Using TRB sequencing, the study followed how the T cell repertoire rebuilt after myeloablative bone marrow transplantation with posttransplantation cyclophosphamide given as GVHD prophylaxis. TRB sequencing was performed on blood from all 30 or so PTCy patients with 1-year posttransplant specimens. Samples from under 40 PTCy-treated patients, along with samples from roughly 16 of their related bone marrow donors, underwent antigen receptor sequencing. Because TRA and TRB clonality were tightly correlated in several samples, subsequent TCR analyses were focused on TRB only. TRB sequencing was also done on up to about 3 additional blood samples from 2 to 5.2 years after transplant in 3 patients, and on pretransplant blood from several patients. Public TRB sequences were compared against a database of over 3,600 sequences linked to responses to pathogens, tumor antigens, self-antigens and alloantigens. Overall study outcomes, separate from this receptor: Donor-recipient similarity was low at 1-2 months but increased during the first year, and donor CD8+ memory clones often dominated later blood repertoires. The TRB repertoires of T cells infiltrating skin or the GI tract showed only limited overlap with the TRB repertoires found in blood. Across the 35 to 45 patients, TRB clonality was highly associated with recipient CMV seropositivity and CMV reactivation, and diversity with PTCy was similar to that in the CNI/methotrexate controls.

CDR1 and CDR2 are drawn from the germline V gene: MNHNS, SASEGT. The CDR3 spans 15 residues, from the cysteine through the phenylalanine. The kept DNA is CDR3 alone, 45 bases in frame from the first base. At the junction V is shortened by 4 bases and J by 2 bases; bases outside the gene matches: 7. Genomic DNA was the input for TRB sequencing, which was run either with the immunoSEQ assay at survey resolution or with the hsTCRB kit. On the study's bioinformatics: The immunoSEQ software handled initial read processing, and the LymphoSeq R package was used for repertoire analyses. Clonality was computed as 1 minus normalized Shannon entropy; Gini coefficient was also calculated for each TRB dataset. To infer phenotypes in unsorted samples, TRB sequences from sorted subsets of the recipient or donor were mapped onto unsorted samples from the same recipient. TCRdb took over this immuneACCESS table, retaining in-frame rearrangements with V and J assigned. Such tables are incomplete; in checked studies, under half of the missing clones stem from an unresolved V gene, and the remainder is unexplained. Clone size and V and J calls were adopted from that table, with D and trimming inferred from the DNA. This sample was tabulated with almost 35,000 clones, among which there are no singletons. The top ten clones comprise 6% to 8.5% of the sample.

Related bone marrow donors provided peripheral blood samples on the day of marrow donation. Peripheral blood and bone marrow mononuclear cells were isolated by Ficoll-Hypaque density centrifugation and cryopreserved. This sequence was found in a woman aged 45-59 years in good health and a related stem cell transplant donor. The sequence is built from TRBV6-1 and TRBJ1-2; 7 nucleotides in the junction match TRBD1. The specimen was PBMCs. The CDR3 region reads CASSVPGQNNYGYTF. The DNA is as follows: TGTGCCAGCAGTGTACCGGGACAGAACAACTATGGCTACACCTTC.